Each of the 3 T cell receptor beta chains below was sequenced from the same sample in a study of shared clonotypes between healthy human individuals. Libraries were prepared by immunoSEQ multiplex PCR; TCRdb keeps only in-frame clonotypes and omits some of them. The sample consists of 850,000 to 1,100,000 clones, about 72% of them appearing once. Sequencing was done on a sample of memory CD4+ T cells from PBMCs. Subset: CD45RA-negative fraction. All receptors derive from a man between 18 and 29 years old in good health. Some clones in this sample may be carry-over from other donors' samples.

In this sample, this clone turned up many times. The chain employs TRBV6-5 and TRBJ1-2; no clear D gene. Germline-derived CDR1 and CDR2 are MNHEY and SVGAGI. Deletions cut 5 bases from V and 4 bases from J, with 17 bases between. The CDR3 loop spans 15 amino acids. The CDR3: CASSPNGEGSYGYTF. The CDR3 region has the DNA TGTGCCAGCAGTCCCAACGGTGAGGGAAGCTATGGCTACACCTTC.

The V gene is TRBV4-2, the J gene TRBJ2-3; TRBD2 aligns across 8 bases. The CDR3 runs to 14 residues. V was pared by 0 bases and J by 13 bases, with 9 bases of the junction left unmatched. Germline CDR1 and CDR2: LGHNA and YNFKEQ. This CDR3 reads CASSQDPSRAGEYF. CDR3 bases: TGTGCCAGCAGCCAAGACCCCTCAAGAGCGGGGGAGTATTTT.

The rearrangement uses TRBV2 and TRBJ1-4; unclear D gene. Looked up from germline, CDR1 is SNHLY and CDR2 is FYNNEI. The length of the CDR3 is 11 residues. Trimming left V 6 bases short and J 8 bases short, with 7 bases between. CDR3: CASSSQEKLFF. CDR3 bases: TGTGCCAGCAGCAGTCAAGAAAAACTGTTTTTT. Looking up the rest from reference TRBV2 and TRBJ1-4 gives the full variable domain: EPEVTQTPSHQVTQMGQEVILRCVPISNHLYFYWYRQILGQKVEFLVSFYNNEISEKSEIFDDQFSVERPDGSNFTLKIRSTKLEDSAMYFCASSSQEKLFFGSGTQLSVL.